This T cell receptor beta chain was identified during a study of CD8 T cells in Susac syndrome. CD8+ and CD4+ T cells circulating in blood were sequenced for TCR beta. The multiple sclerosis control group was made up of treatment-naive patients with stable or active relapsing-remitting disease. Germline V gene data show CDR1 as SQVTM and CDR2 as ANQGSEA. The CDR3 runs to 17 residues. Trimming left V 5 bases short and J 5 bases short, with 27 bases between. Random hexamers were used to reverse transcribe about 0.45 to 1 ug of RNA. The method of amplification for TCR beta CDR3 was immunoSEQ multiplex PCR, covering 54 Vbeta and 13 Jbeta. TCRdb re-analysed the immunoSEQ multiplex PCR reads in MiXCR, keeping a single row per CDR3 protein. The sample yields about 200,000 distinct CDR3 sequences, around 95% seen once.

This sequence originates from a human donor with multiple sclerosis. J is TRBJ1-1 and V is TRBV29-1; tentatively, D is TRBD1 (6 bases). The specimen sequenced was CD4+ T cells from PBMCs. Here the CDR3 reads CSVPGLGGREYLTEAFF. The CDR3 nucleotides are TGCAGCGTTCCCGGGCTCGGGGGGCGTGAATATCTAACTGAAGCTTTCTTT.